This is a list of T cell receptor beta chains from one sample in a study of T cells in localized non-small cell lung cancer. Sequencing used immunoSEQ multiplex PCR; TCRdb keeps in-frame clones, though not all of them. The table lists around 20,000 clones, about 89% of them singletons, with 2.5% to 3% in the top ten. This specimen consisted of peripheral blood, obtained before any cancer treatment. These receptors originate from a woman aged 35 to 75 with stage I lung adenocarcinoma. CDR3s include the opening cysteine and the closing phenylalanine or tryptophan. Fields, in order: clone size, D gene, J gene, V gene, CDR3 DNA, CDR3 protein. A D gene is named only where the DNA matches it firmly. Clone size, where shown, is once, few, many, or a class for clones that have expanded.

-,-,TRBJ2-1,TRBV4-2,TGTGCCAGCAGCCAAAAGGTGTTTATGGCATGGAATGAGCAGTTCTTC,CASSQKVFMAWNEQFF
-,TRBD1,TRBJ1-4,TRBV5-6,TGTGCCAGCAGTTCACAGGGGGTTGTAACGTTTGGTGAAAAACTGTTTTTT,CASSSQGVVTFGEKLFF
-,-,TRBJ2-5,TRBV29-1,TGCAGCGTTGAAGAGCGCCGGAGTGAGACCCAGTACTTC,CSVEERRSETQYF
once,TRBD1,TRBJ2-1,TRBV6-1,TGTGCCAGCTGCCGGGACAGGGCCTACAATGAGCAGTTCTTC,CASCRDRAYNEQFF
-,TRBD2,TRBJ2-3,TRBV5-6,TGTGCCAGCAGCCCGGGACTAGCGACCGACACAGATACGCAGTATTTT,CASSPGLATDTDTQYF
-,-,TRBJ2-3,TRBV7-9,TGTGCCAGCAGCTTAGATTCTCTGGGGGGAAGCACAGATACGCAGTATTTT,CASSLDSLGGSTDTQYF
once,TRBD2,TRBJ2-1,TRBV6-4,TGTGCCAGCAGCAGAGCTGCGGGGGGGCTCTACAATGAGCAGTTCTTC,CASSRAAGGLYNEQFF
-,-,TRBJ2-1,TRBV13,TGTGCCAGCAGCTTATATATGGGAGAGGGCGGTGAGCAGTTCTTC,CASSLYMGEGGEQFF
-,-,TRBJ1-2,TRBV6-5,TGTGCCACCGCACCCCAAGCTGACGCCAGGGGCTACACCTTC,CATAPQADARGYTF
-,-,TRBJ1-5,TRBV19,TGTGCCAGTAGCAAACCCCAGGGGTATCAGCCCCAGCATTTT,CASSKPQGYQPQHF
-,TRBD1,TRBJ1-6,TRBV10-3,TGTGCCATCAGCCCTGGGACAGGGAATTCACCCCTCCACTTT,CAISPGTGNSPLHF
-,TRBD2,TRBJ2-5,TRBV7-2,TGTGCCAGCAGCTTACGGGCGGGGGAAGAGACCCAGTACTTC,CASSLRAGEETQYF
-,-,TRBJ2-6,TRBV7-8,TGTGCCAGCAGCTTAAGGGGGGTCGACTTATCTGGGGCCAACGTCCTGACTTTC,CASSLRGVDLSGANVLTF
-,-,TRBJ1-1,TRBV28,TGTGCCACCGAGACCGGGTATGAAGCTTTCTTT,CATETGYEAFF
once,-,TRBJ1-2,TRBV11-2,TGTGCCAGCAGCTTAGACGGGGCATTCTTAAGTAATGGCTACACCTTC,CASSLDGAFLSNGYTF
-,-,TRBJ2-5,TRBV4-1,TGCGCCAGCAGCCAAGTCGTCCAAGAGACCCAGTACTTC,CASSQVVQETQYF
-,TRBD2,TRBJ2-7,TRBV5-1,TGCGCCAGCAGCTTGGGAGGGATTTCGGGGAGGGAATCGCAGTACTTC,CASSLGGISGRESQYF
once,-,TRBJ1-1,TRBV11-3,TGTGCCAGCAGCTTGGAGGGGAGTACTGAAGCTTTCTTT,CASSLEGSTEAFF
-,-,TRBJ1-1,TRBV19,TGTGCCAGTAGTAATGGCCTTTCGAACACTGAAGCTTTCTTT,CASSNGLSNTEAFF
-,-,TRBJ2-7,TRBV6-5,TGTGCCAGCAGTTCCCCGGGGGCTGCCGCCTCCTACGAGCAGTACTTC,CASSSPGAAASYEQYF
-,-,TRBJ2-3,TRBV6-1,TGTGCCAGCAGTGGGACAGTTAGCACAGATACGCAGTATTTT,CASSGTVSTDTQYF
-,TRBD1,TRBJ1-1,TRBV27,TGTGCCAGCAGTTCTAACAGGGGGACCGAAGCTTTCTTT,CASSSNRGTEAFF
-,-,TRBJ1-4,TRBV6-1,TGTGCCAGCAGTGAGATGGGAACTAATGAAAAACTGTTTTTT,CASSEMGTNEKLFF
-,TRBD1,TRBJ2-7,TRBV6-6,TGTGCCAGCTATCGGACAGGGGGTAACCACGAGCAGTACTTC,CASYRTGGNHEQYF
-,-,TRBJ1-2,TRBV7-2,TGTGCCAGCAGCTTAAAAGCCTATGGCTACACCTTC,CASSLKAYGYTF
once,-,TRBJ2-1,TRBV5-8,TGTGCCAGCAGCTCACGAGACAACAATGAGCAGTTCTTC,CASSSRDNNEQFF
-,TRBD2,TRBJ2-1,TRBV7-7,TGTGCTAGCAGTGGAGCGGGAGGGCCGGTTAGCTCCTACAATGAGCAGTTCTTC,CASSGAGGPVSSYNEQFF
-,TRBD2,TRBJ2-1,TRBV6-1,TGTGCCAGCACCGGTCGGGGGGGGGCGTACAATGAGCAGTTCTTC,CASTGRGGAYNEQFF
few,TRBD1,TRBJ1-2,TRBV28,TGTGCCAGCAGTCCCCTCGGGACAGTCTATGGCTACACCTTC,CASSPLGTVYGYTF
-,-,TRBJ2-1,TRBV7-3,TGTGCCAGCAGCTTCAACTCCTACAATGAGCAGTTCTTC,CASSFNSYNEQFF
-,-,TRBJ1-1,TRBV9,TGTGCCAGCAGCGCACAGGGAAGGGGTACTGAAGCTTTCTTT,CASSAQGRGTEAFF
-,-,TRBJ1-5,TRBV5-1,TGCGCCAGCAGCTTGGGACAGGCTGATAGCAATCAGCCCCAGCATTTT,CASSLGQADSNQPQHF
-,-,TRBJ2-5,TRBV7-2,TGTGCCAGCAGCTTAGCGCTAGGACAGACCCAGTACTTC,CASSLALGQTQYF
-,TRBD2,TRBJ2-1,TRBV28,TGTGCCAGCAGTTTAGCGGGAGTTCACAATGAGCAGTTCTTC,CASSLAGVHNEQFF
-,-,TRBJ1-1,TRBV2,TGTGCCAGCATTCCTGGGTCGATGGGCGTGAACACTGAAGCTTTCTTT,CASIPGSMGVNTEAFF
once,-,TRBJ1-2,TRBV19,TGTGCCAGTAGTCTTCAAACAGGGATCTATGGCTACACCTTC,CASSLQTGIYGYTF
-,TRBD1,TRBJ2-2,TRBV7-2,TGTGCCAGCAGCTCCCCCGACAGGGCTCGTTCGAACACCGGGGAGCTGTTTTTT,CASSSPDRARSNTGELFF
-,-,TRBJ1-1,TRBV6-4,TGTGCCAGCAGTGACGGGGAAGTGTCGAACACTGAAGCTTTCTTT,CASSDGEVSNTEAFF
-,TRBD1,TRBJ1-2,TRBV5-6,TGTGCCAGCAGCCCCTCCGGGACAGGGGACTATGGCTACACCTTC,CASSPSGTGDYGYTF
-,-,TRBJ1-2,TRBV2,TGTGCCGGCAGGAACGTAGGTTATGGCTACACCTTC,CAGRNVGYGYTF
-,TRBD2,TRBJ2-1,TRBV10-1,TGCGCCAGCAGTATAGCGGGAGACAACAATGAGCAGTTCTTC,CASSIAGDNNEQFF
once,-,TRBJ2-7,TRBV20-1,TGCAGTGCTAGCGGGAGCTACGAGCAGTACTTC,CSASGSYEQYF
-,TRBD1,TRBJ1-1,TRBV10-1,TGCGCCAGCAGTGATCAGGGGGCTCGCGCTGAAGCTTTCTTT,CASSDQGARAEAFF
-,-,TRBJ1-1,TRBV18,TGTGCCAGCTCGTCGGGGCTCGGCATGAACACTGAAGCTTTCTTT,CASSSGLGMNTEAFF
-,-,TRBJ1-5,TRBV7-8,TGTGCCAGCAGCTTAGAGGAGGGGCAGCCCCAGCATTTT,CASSLEEGQPQHF
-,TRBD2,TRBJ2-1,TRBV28,TGTGCCAGCAGTTTATCACGGGAGGGCCATAATGAGCAGTTCTTC,CASSLSREGHNEQFF
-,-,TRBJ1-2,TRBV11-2,TGTGCCAGCAGACCTCTCCGCGGAGGCTACACCTTC,CASRPLRGGYTF
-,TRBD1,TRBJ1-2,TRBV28,TGTGCCAGCACCGTGGACAGGGTTAACTATGGCTACACCTTC,CASTVDRVNYGYTF
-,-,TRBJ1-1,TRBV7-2,TGTGCCAGCAGCTTAGCGCAGGGCACTGAAGCTTTCTTT,CASSLAQGTEAFF
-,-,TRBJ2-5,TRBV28,TGTGCCAGCAGTCCACTGAGGGAGGCAAGTGAAGAGACCCAGTACTTC,CASSPLREASEETQYF
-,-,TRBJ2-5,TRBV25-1,TGTGCCAGCAGTGCCACCGGATTCGGGGAGACCCAGTACTTC,CASSATGFGETQYF
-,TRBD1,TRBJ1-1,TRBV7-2,TGTGCCAGCAACACAGGGGGGGGCGCGGGCACTGAAGCTTTCTTT,CASNTGGGAGTEAFF
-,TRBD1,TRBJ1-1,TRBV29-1,TGCAGCGTCCGGACAGGGGGCAGAACTGAAGCTTTCTTT,CSVRTGGRTEAFF
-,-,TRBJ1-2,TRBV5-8,TGTGCCAGCAGTTACCAACAGGGTGGCTACACCTTC,CASSYQQGGYTF
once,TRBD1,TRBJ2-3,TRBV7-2,TGTGCCAGCAGCTTGGGACAGCCTGGCACAGATACGCAGTATTTT,CASSLGQPGTDTQYF
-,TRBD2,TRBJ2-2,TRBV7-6,TGTGCCAGCAGCTTAGGGACTAGGGCCGTTTCCGGGGAGCTGTTTTTT,CASSLGTRAVSGELFF
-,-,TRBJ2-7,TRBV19,TGTGCCACTCACGAAGACGCCGACTCCTACGAGCAGTACTTC,CATHEDADSYEQYF
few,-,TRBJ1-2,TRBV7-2,TGTGCCAGCAGCCGCAGGGACGGTGGCTACACCTTC,CASSRRDGGYTF
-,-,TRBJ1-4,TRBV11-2,TGTGCCAGCAGCTCAAACGGTCTTGGGGTGTTTTTT,CASSSNGLGVFF
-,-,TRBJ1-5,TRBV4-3,TGCGCCAGCAGCCAAGATCTAGCAGGGGCTAGCAATCAGCCCCAGCATTTT,CASSQDLAGASNQPQHF